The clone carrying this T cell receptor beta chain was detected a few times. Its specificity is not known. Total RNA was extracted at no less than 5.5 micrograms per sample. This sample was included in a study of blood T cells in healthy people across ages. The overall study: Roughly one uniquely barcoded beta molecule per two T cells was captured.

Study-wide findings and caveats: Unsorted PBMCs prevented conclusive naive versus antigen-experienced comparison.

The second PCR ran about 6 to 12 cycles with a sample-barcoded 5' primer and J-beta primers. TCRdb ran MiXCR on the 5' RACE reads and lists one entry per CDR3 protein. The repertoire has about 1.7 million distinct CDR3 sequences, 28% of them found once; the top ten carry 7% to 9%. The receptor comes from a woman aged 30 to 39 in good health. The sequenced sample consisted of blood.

CDR3 region: CASSQNPGLGAFF. The DNA of the CDR3 is TGCGCCAGCAGTCAAAACCCGGGACTTGGAGCTTTCTTT. The chain has TRBV5-1 and TRBJ1-1, with D tentatively TRBD1 (5 bases). Germline CDR1 is SGHRS and CDR2 is YFSETQ. There are 13 residues in the CDR3. Trimming cost V 5 bases and J 10 bases, with 18 bases left between them. The full variable domain, in which reference TRBV5-1 and TRBJ1-1 provide the parts outside the CDR3, is KAGVTQTPRYLIKTRGQQVTLSCSPISGHRSVSWYQQTPGQGLQFLFEYFSETQRNKGNFPGRFSGRQFSNSRSEMNVSTLELGDSALYLCASSQNPGLGAFFGQGTRLTVV.